This T cell receptor (beta chain) came from a study of control samples from healthy donors and cancer patients. The CDR3 covers 13 residues. CDR1 is SGHRS, CDR2 YFSETQ, per germline. The ends lost 5 bases at V and 9 bases at J; junction bases unmatched: 7. The table lists this clone with a count of one. Measured with immunoSEQ multiplex PCR; TCRdb has only the in-frame clones, and not every one. The sample yields about 130,000 clones, 88% seen once. This sequence originates from a man between 45 and 60 years old in good health. The sample was blood. The rearrangement uses TRBV5-1 and TRBJ2-4; 8 nucleotides line up with TRBD1. The CDR3 nucleotides are TGCGCCAGCAGTGGCGGACAGGGAACCATTCAGTACTTC. It specifies CASSGGQGTIQYF.